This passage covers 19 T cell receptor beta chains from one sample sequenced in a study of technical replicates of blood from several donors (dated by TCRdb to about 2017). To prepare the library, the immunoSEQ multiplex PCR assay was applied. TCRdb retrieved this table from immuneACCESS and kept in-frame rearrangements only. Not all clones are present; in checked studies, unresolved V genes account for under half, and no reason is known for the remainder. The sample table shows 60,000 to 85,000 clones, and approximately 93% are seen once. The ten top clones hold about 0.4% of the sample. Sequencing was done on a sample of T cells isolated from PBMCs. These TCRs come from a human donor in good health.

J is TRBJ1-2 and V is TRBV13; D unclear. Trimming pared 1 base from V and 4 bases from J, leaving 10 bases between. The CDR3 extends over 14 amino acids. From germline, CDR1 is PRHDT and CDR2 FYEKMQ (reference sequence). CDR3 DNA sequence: TGTGCCAGCAGCTTAGTCCGAGGTTCCTATGGCTACACCTTC. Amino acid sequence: CASSLVRGSYGYTF.

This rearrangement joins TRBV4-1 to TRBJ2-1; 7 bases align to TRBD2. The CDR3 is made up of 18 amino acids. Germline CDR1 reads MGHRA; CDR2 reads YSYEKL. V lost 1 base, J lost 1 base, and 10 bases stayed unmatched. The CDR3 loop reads CASSQAYGGSISYNEQFF. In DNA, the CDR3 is TGCGCCAGCAGCCAAGCCTACGGCGGGAGTATATCCTACAATGAGCAGTTCTTC.

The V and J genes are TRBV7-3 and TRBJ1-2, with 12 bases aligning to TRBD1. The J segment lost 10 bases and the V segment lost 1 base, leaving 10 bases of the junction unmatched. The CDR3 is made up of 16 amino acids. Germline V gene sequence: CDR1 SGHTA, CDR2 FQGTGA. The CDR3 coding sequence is TGTGCCAGCAGCTTAAGTTCCGGGACAGGGGGCCGGGACTACACCTTC. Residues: CASSLSSGTGGRDYTF. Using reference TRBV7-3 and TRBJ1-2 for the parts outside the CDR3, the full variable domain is GAGVSQTPSNKVTEKGKYVELRCDPISGHTALYWYRQSLGQGPEFLIYFQGTGAADDSGLPNDRFFAVRPEGSVSTLKIQRTERGDSAVYLCASSLSSGTGGRDYTFGSGTRLTVV.

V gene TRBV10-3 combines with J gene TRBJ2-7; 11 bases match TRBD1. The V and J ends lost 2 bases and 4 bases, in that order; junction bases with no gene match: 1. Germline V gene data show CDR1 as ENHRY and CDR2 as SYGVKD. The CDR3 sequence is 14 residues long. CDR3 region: CAISEGTGGYEQYF. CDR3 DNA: TGTGCCATCAGTGAGGGGACAGGGGGGTACGAGCAGTACTTC.

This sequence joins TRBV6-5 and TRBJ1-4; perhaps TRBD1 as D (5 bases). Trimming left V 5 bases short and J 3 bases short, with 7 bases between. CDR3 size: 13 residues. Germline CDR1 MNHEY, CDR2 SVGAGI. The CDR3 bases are TGTGCCAGCAGTCGACAGTCTAATGAAAAACTGTTTTTT. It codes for CASSRQSNEKLFF.

The CDR3, as DNA: TGCAGCGTTAGCCCGTCGGGGGGCAATCAGCCCCAGCATTTT. This encodes CSVSPSGGNQPQHF. This chain joins TRBV29-1 and TRBJ1-5; possible D gene TRBD1, 5 bases. This CDR3 comprises 14 residues. V dropped 5 bases and J dropped 2 bases, with 13 bases sitting between them. Per the germline V gene, CDR1 is SQVTM and CDR2 is ANQGSEA.

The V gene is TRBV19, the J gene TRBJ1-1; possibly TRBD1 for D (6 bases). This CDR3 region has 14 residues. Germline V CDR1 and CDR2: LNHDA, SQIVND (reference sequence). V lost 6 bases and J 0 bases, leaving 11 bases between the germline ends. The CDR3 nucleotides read TGTGCCAGTAGAGGGGGGGACGTGAACACTGAAGCTTTCTTT. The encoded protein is CASRGGDVNTEAFF.

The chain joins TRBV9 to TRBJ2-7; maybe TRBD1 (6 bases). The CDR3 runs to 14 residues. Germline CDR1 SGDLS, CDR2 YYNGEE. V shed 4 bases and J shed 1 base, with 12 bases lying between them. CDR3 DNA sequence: TGTGCCAGCAGCCCAACGACAGGTTCCTACGAGCAGTACTTC. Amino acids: CASSPTTGSYEQYF.

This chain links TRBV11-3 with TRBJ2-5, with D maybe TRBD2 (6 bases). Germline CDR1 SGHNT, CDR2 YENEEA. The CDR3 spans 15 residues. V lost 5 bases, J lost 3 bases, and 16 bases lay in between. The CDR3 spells CASSPGKRVEETQYF. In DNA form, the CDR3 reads TGTGCCAGCAGCCCGGGCAAGCGGGTTGAAGAGACCCAGTACTTC.

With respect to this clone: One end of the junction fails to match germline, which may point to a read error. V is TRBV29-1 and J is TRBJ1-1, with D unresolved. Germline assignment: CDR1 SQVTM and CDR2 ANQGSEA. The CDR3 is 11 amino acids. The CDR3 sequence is CSAEGRTEAFF. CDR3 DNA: TGCAGCGCTGAAGGGAGAACTGAAGCTTTCTTT.

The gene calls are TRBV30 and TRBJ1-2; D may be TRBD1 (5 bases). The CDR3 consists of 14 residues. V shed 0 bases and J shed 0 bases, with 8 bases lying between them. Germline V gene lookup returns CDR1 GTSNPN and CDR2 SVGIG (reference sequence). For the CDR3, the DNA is TGTGCCTGGAGTGTCAGGGTAGCTAACTATGGCTACACCTTC. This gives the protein CAWSVRVANYGYTF.

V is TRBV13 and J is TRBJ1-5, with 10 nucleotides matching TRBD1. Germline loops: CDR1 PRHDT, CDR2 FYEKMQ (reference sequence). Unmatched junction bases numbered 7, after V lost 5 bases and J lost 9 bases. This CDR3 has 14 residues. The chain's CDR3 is CASSDRGRTGPQHF. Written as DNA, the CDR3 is TGTGCCAGCAGCGACAGGGGGCGGACTGGGCCCCAGCATTTT.

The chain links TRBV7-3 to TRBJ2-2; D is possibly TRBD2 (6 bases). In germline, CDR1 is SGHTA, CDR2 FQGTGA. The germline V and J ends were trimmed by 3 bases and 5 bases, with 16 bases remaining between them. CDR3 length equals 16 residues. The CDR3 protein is CASSLAGGAETGELFF. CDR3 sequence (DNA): TGTGCCAGCAGCTTGGCCGGGGGTGCGGAAACCGGGGAGCTGTTTTTT.

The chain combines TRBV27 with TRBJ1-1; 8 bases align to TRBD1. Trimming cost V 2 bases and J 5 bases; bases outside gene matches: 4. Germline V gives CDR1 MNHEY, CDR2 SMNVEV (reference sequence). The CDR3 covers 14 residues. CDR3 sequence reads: CASSLGTGFTEAFF. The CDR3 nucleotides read TGTGCCAGCAGTTTAGGGACAGGTTTTACTGAAGCTTTCTTT.

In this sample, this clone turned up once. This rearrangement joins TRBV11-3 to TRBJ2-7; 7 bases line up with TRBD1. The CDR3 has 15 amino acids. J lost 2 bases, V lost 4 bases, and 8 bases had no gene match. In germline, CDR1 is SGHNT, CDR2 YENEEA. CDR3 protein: CASSSRTGITYEQYF. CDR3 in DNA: TGTGCCAGCAGCTCTCGGACAGGAATAACCTACGAGCAGTACTTC. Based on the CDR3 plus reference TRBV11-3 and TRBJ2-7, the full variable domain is EAGVVQSPRYKIIEKKQPVAFWCNPISGHNTLYWYLQNLGQGPELLIRYENEEAVDDSQLPKDRFSAERLKGVDSTLKIQPAELGDSAVYLCASSSRTGITYEQYFGPGTRLTVT.

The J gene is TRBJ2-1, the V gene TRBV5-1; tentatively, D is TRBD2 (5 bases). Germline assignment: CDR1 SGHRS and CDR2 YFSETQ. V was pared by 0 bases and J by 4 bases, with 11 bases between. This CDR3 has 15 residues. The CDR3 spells CASSLDGGLYNEQFF. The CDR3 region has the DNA TGCGCCAGCAGCTTGGACGGAGGATTATACAATGAGCAGTTCTTC.

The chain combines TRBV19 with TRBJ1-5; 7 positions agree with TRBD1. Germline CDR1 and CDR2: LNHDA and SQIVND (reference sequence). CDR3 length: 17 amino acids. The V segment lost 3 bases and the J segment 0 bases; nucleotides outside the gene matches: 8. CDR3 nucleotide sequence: TGTGCCAGTAGTATCTCCGGGACAGCATTTAGCAATCAGCCCCAGCATTTT. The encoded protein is CASSISGTAFSNQPQHF.

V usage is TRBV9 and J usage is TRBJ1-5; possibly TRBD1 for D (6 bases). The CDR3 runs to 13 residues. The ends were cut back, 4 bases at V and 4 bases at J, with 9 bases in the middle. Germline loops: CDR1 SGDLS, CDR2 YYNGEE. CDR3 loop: CASSRTDNQPQHF. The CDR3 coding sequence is TGTGCCAGCAGCCGGACAGATAATCAGCCCCAGCATTTT.

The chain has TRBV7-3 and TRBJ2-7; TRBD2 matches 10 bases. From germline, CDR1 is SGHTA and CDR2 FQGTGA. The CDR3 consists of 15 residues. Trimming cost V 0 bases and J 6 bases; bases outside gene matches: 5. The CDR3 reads CASSLTSAGGREQYF. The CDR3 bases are TGTGCCAGCAGCTTAACGTCAGCGGGAGGGCGCGAGCAGTACTTC.